Presented here are 23 T cell receptor beta chains from one specimen sequenced in a study of cytomegalovirus exposure and HLA in healthy donors (dated by TCRdb to between 2016 and 2019). Libraries were made using the immunoSEQ multiplex PCR assay. For the multiplex PCR, a mixture combining 60 forward primers for TCR Vbeta segments and 13 reverse primers for TCR Jbeta segments was used. The clones in this table, taken by TCRdb from immuneACCESS, are in-frame only. Not every clone is retained; where verified, under half of the shortfall comes from an unresolved V gene, and the cause of the rest is unknown. Recorded for this sample are 70,000 to 95,000 clones; more than 75% of them occurred a single time. 2% to 2.5% of the sample comes from the top ten. Input material: PBMCs. The receptors originated from a man aged 18 to 35 in good health and CMV-seronegative.

In this sample, this clone turned up a few times. The chain uses TRBV6-5 and TRBJ1-3; no firm D call. Germline V gene data show CDR1 as MNHEY and CDR2 as SVGAGI. The CDR3 runs to 14 residues. The V gene lost 6 bases and the J gene lost 0 bases, with 9 bases spanning the gap. This CDR3 reads CASSRGSSGNTIYF. CDR3 sequence (DNA): TGTGCCAGCAGCCGCGGGAGCTCTGGAAACACCATATATTTT.

The rearrangement links TRBV11-2 to TRBJ2-5; maybe TRBD2 (5 bases). Per germline, CDR1 SGHAT and CDR2 FQNNGV. V dropped 1 base and J dropped 4 bases, with 10 bases sitting between them. The CDR3 consists of 14 residues. CDR3 protein: CASSLVGVRETQYF. In nucleotides, the CDR3 is TGTGCCAGCAGCTTAGTCGGGGTAAGAGAGACCCAGTACTTC.

This rearrangement joins TRBV11-3 to TRBJ1-2; D remains ambiguous. The germline V gene encodes CDR1 SGHNT and CDR2 YENEEA. Trimming pared 0 bases from V and 8 bases from J, leaving 7 bases between. The CDR3 is 12 amino acids. The CDR3 nucleotides read TGTGCCAGCAGCTTAGATGGTAGAGGCTACACCTTC. Translation: CASSLDGRGYTF.

In this sample, this clone turned up a few times. V gene TRBV30 combines with J gene TRBJ1-1, with TRBD1 matching over 7 bases. With 8 bases clipped from V and 1 base from J, the junction kept 7 bases outside the gene matches. CDR1 GTSNPN and CDR2 SVGIG come from the germline V gene (reference sequence). This CDR3 spans 13 amino acids. The CDR3: CAGGGRENTEAFF. For the CDR3, the DNA is TGTGCCGGAGGGGGCAGGGAGAACACTGAAGCTTTCTTT. Looking up the rest from reference TRBV30 and TRBJ1-1 gives the full variable domain: SQTIHQWPATLVQPVGSPLSLECTVEGTSNPNLYWYRQAAGRGLQLLFYSVGIGQISSEVPQNLSASRPQDRQFILSSKKLLLSDSGFYLCAGGGRENTEAFFGQGTRLTVV.

The rearrangement uses TRBV5-1 and TRBJ1-4, with D maybe TRBD1 (6 bases). Trimming removed 0 bases from V and 3 bases from J, with 15 bases in between. The length of the CDR3 is 17 residues. Germline CDR1 is SGHRS and CDR2 is YFSETQ. CDR3 amino acids: CASSLGRGASSNEKLFF. The CDR3 coding sequence is TGCGCCAGCAGCTTGGGTCGGGGGGCGTCGTCTAATGAAAAACTGTTTTTT.

J is TRBJ2-3 and V is TRBV7-9; 15 bases are shared with TRBD2. V gave up 5 bases and J gave up 2 bases; unmatched junction bases: 2. The CDR3 is made up of 16 amino acids. Germline-derived CDR1 and CDR2 are SEHNR and FQNEAQ (reference sequence). The DNA of the CDR3 is TGTGCCAGCAGCGGGACTAGCGGGGGGCACACAGATACGCAGTATTTT. Its protein is CASSGTSGGHTDTQYF.

The chain is built from TRBV2 and TRBJ2-1; a weak D match, TRBD2 (6 bases). Trimming cost V 6 bases and J 3 bases, with 21 bases left between them. Germline V gene sequence: CDR1 SNHLY, CDR2 FYNNEI. The length of the CDR3 is 17 residues. In nucleotides, the CDR3 is TGTGCCAGCAGCGGGGCGGTGAATAGCGGAAACTACAATGAGCAGTTCTTC. Translated: CASSGAVNSGNYNEQFF.

V and J are TRBV10-3 and TRBJ1-1; D is possibly TRBD1 (6 bases). Germline CDR1 ENHRY, CDR2 SYGVKD. The CDR3 covers 12 residues. The V gene lost 10 bases and the J gene lost 5 bases, with 14 bases spanning the gap. CDR3 in DNA: TGTGCCACCACCAGGGGAAGTACTGAAGCTTTCTTT. Its translation is CATTRGSTEAFF.

The chain joins TRBV2 to TRBJ2-5, with 9 nucleotides matching TRBD2. The J call is in doubt because the DNA end fits TRBJ2-7 better. This CDR3 is 13 amino acids long. Germline V gene lookup returns CDR1 SNHLY and CDR2 FYNNEI. The CDR3 DNA reads TGTGCCAGCAGGGCGGGGGGGCCCTACGAGCAGTACTTC. This gives the protein CASRAGGPYEQYF.

This chain links TRBV4-2 with TRBJ1-6, with D possibly being TRBD1 (5 bases). Trimming stripped 0 bases from V and 5 bases from J, with 11 bases between. The CDR3 is 16 residues long. Per the germline V gene, CDR1 is LGHNA and CDR2 is YNFKEQ. CDR3 bases: TGTGCCAGCAGCCAAGAGACGGGACTCAATAATTCACCCCTCCACTTT. The encoded protein is CASSQETGLNNSPLHF.

This chain connects TRBV27 to TRBJ1-2; maybe TRBD1 (6 bases). Germline-derived CDR1 and CDR2 are MNHEY and SMNVEV (reference sequence). The germline V and J ends were trimmed by 3 bases and 4 bases, with 12 bases remaining between them. The CDR3 has 14 residues. CDR3 loop: CASSFQQGFYGYTF. CDR3 DNA sequence: TGTGCCAGCAGTTTTCAACAGGGCTTCTATGGCTACACCTTC.

This chain uses TRBV5-1 with TRBJ1-5; D call uncertain. Trimming removed 0 bases from V and 2 bases from J, with 9 bases in between. Germline-derived CDR1 and CDR2 are SGHRS and YFSETQ. The CDR3 spans 15 residues. For the CDR3, the DNA is TGCGCCAGCAGCTTGGGGCTTAGCGGCAATCAGCCCCAGCATTTT. Residues: CASSLGLSGNQPQHF.

This chain uses TRBV19 with TRBJ1-2; D possibly corresponds to TRBD1 (5 bases). The CDR3 consists of 12 residues. CDR1 LNHDA and CDR2 SQIVND come from the germline V gene (reference sequence). With 4 bases removed from V and 8 bases from J, the gap between germline ends came to 11 bases. The CDR3 region is CASSRAGPGYTF. CDR3 sequence (DNA): TGTGCCAGTAGTAGGGCAGGGCCCGGCTACACCTTC.

The gene calls are TRBV5-4 and TRBJ2-5; D remains ambiguous. The ends were cut back, 0 bases at V and 2 bases at J, with 8 bases in the middle. The CDR3 has 14 amino acids. Germline-derived CDR1 and CDR2 are SGHNT and YYREEE (reference sequence). The CDR3 sequence is CASSLGRFQETQYF. DNA for the CDR3: TGTGCCAGCAGCTTGGGGCGGTTTCAAGAGACCCAGTACTTC.

CDR3 amino acids: CASSVVGQGGAGELFF. CDR3 DNA sequence: TGTGCCAGCAGCGTAGTGGGACAGGGAGGCGCCGGGGAGCTGTTTTTT. The chain links TRBV9 to TRBJ2-2; 9 bases map to TRBD1. J lost 6 bases, V lost 0 bases, and 6 bases had no gene match. The V gene's germline CDR1 is SGDLS and CDR2 YYNGEE. The CDR3 extends over 16 amino acids. The full variable domain, in which reference TRBV9 and TRBJ2-2 provide the parts outside the CDR3, is DSGVTQTPKHLITATGQRVTLRCSPRSGDLSVYWYQQSLDQGLQFLIQYYNGEERAKGNILERFSAQQFPDLHSELNLSSLELGDSALYFCASSVVGQGGAGELFFGEGSRLTVL.

The J gene is TRBJ2-5, the V gene TRBV7-9, with TRBD1 matching 9 bases. Germline lookup yields CDR1 SEHNR and CDR2 FQNEAQ (reference sequence). This CDR3 is 14 amino acids long. V lost 5 bases, J lost 8 bases, and 9 bases stayed unmatched. In nucleotides, the CDR3 is TGTGCCAGCAGCCTGGGACAGGGATACGACACCCAGTACTTC. This gives the protein CASSLGQGYDTQYF.

The chain has TRBV27 and TRBJ1-5; D remains ambiguous. Deletions cut 8 bases from V and 2 bases from J, with 7 bases between. Germline values: CDR1 MNHEY, CDR2 SMNVEV (reference sequence). The length of the CDR3 is 12 residues. The chain's CDR3 is CASRGGNQPQHF. DNA of the CDR3: TGTGCCAGCCGAGGCGGCAATCAGCCCCAGCATTTT.

The chain has TRBV5-4 and TRBJ2-6; D gene ambiguous. The ends were cut back, 0 bases at V and 1 base at J, with 5 bases in the middle. The CDR3 is 15 amino acids. In germline, CDR1 is SGHNT, CDR2 YYREEE (reference sequence). The CDR3 bases are TGTGCCAGCAGCTTGGCAGGATCTGGGGCCAACGTCCTGACTTTC. It translates to CASSLAGSGANVLTF.

The chain couples TRBV9 to TRBJ2-1, with TRBD2 identical over 7 bases. J was trimmed by 0 bases and V by 3 bases; bases with no gene match: 6. Germline V lookup: CDR1 SGDLS, CDR2 YYNGEE. The CDR3 is 16 amino acids. The CDR3 DNA reads as TGTGCCAGCAGCGGTGGGGGGGGGAGCTCCTACAATGAGCAGTTCTTC. Translating gives CASSGGGGSSYNEQFF.

The chain carries TRBV7-2 and TRBJ1-2, with D unresolved. V lost 2 bases, J lost 2 bases, and 9 bases lay in between. The CDR3 is 14 residues long. Germline V CDR1 and CDR2: SGHTA, FQGNSA. In DNA, the CDR3 is TGTGCCAGCAGCTTACATTCTGAGAACTATGGCTACACCTTC. Its translation is CASSLHSENYGYTF.

The CDR3, as DNA: TGTGCCAGCAGCTTAGGGGGACTAGTACGTGCCAATGAGCAGTTCTTC. This gives the protein CASSLGGLVRANEQFF. The rearrangement joins TRBV7-3 to TRBJ2-1; TRBD2 matches 8 bases. The CDR3 has 16 residues. Germline CDR1 SGHTA, CDR2 FQGTGA. V dropped 2 bases and J dropped 6; count of bases not matched to a gene: 9.

This clone was seen more than once but under ten times. The genes are TRBV25-1 and TRBJ1-3; a weak D match, TRBD1 (6 bases). The ends were cut back, 3 bases at V and 3 bases at J, with 12 bases in the middle. Germline lookup yields CDR1 MGHDK and CDR2 SYGVNS. CDR3 length: 15 amino acids. The CDR3 bases are TGTGCCAGCAGTGACCCTAACAGGGATGGAAACACCATATATTTT. Encoded protein: CASSDPNRDGNTIYF.

The V gene is TRBV5-1, the J gene TRBJ1-2; D is unresolved. V was trimmed by 0 bases and J by 7 bases, leaving 13 bases between them. The V gene's germline CDR1 is SGHRS and CDR2 YFSETQ. The CDR3 extends over 14 amino acids. CDR3 residues: CASSLAEGTAGYTF. As DNA, the CDR3 is TGCGCCAGCAGCTTGGCCGAGGGTACCGCTGGCTACACCTTC.